Presented here are 10 T cell receptor beta chains from one specimen sequenced in a study of CXCR3-negative and CXCR3-positive naive CD8 T cells (dated 2019 in TCRdb). Sequenced on a NextSeq 550. The Human TCR Profiling Kit (MiLaboratory) was used to prepare UMI-labeled 5' RACE TRB cDNA libraries. Each entry corresponds to one CDR3 protein sequence from reads that TCRdb reprocessed, and DNA is not given. The data table for this sample lists about 48,000 distinct CDR3 sequences. About 15% of the sample is taken by the ten largest. The sample was memory CD8+ T cells from blood. The label giving this sample's cell subset or site can be read as: conventional CD8+ memory T cells (TMEM), sorted as controls. The receptors come from a human donor in good health. Some clones in this sample may be carry-over from other donors' samples.

The V gene is TRBV18, the J gene TRBJ2-7. The germline V gene encodes CDR1 KGHSH and CDR2 LQKENI. The CDR3 consists of 14 residues. CDR3 sequence reads: CASSPPAGIYEQYF.

V usage is TRBV28 and J usage is TRBJ2-3; without DNA, the TCRdb call of TRBD2 cannot be checked. The CDR3 has 14 residues. Germline V gives CDR1 MDHEN, CDR2 SYDVKM. Here the CDR3 reads CASRDPAGSDTQYF. Drawing the rest from reference TRBV28 and TRBJ2-3, the complete variable domain is DVKVTQSSRYLVKRTGEKVFLECVQDMDHENMFWYRQDPGLGLRLIYFSYDVKMKEKGDIPEGYSVSREKKERFSLILESASTNQTSMYLCASRDPAGSDTQYFGPGTRLTVL.

The chain uses TRBV28 and TRBJ1-1; TCRdb's D call, TRBD1, is unchecked because there is no DNA. This CDR3 contains 14 residues. Germline V CDR1 and CDR2: MDHEN, SYDVKM. This CDR3 reads CASNTGGFNTEAFF.

The V gene is TRBV15, the J gene TRBJ2-1; TCRdb's assignment of TRBD1 cannot be checked, as there is no DNA. Germline CDR1 is LNHNV and CDR2 is YYDKDF (reference sequence). The CDR3 extends over 16 amino acids. CDR3 residues: CATSRVRGALGDEQFF. Full variable domain (rest looked up from reference TRBV15 and TRBJ2-1): DAMVIQNPRYQVTQFGKPVTLSCSQTLNHNVMYWYQQKSSQAPKLLFHYYDKDFNNEADTPDNFQSRRPNTSFCFLDIRSPGLGDTAMYLCATSRVRGALGDEQFFGPGTRLTVL.

This chain connects TRBV29-1 to TRBJ2-1; checking the TCRdb D call of TRBD2 is not possible without DNA. Germline CDR1 is SQVTM and CDR2 is ANQGSEA. This CDR3 contains 14 residues. CDR3: CSVRLAGGDREQFF.

CDR3 loop: CASSLEEYYEQYF. The J gene is TRBJ2-7, the V gene TRBV5-1. The CDR3 extends over 13 amino acids. Looked up from germline, CDR1 is SGHRS and CDR2 is YFSETQ.

This chain joins TRBV15 and TRBJ2-2; TCRdb's D gene call, TRBD1, goes unchecked for lack of DNA. Germline values: CDR1 LNHNV, CDR2 YYDKDF (reference sequence). The CDR3 sequence is 17 residues long. The CDR3 protein is CATSRSWGGLAVGELFF.

J is TRBJ1-5 and V is TRBV6-6; TCRdb indicates TRBD1, and absent DNA this call remains unverified. The CDR3 sequence is 12 residues long. Germline V gene sequence: CDR1 MNHNY, CDR2 SVGAGI (reference sequence). CDR3 residues: CASSYPVQPQHF.

J is TRBJ2-2 and V is TRBV9; the D call of TRBD2 rests on TCRdb alone, since no DNA is present to check it. Per germline, CDR1 SGDLS and CDR2 YYNGEE. The CDR3 is 13 residues long. This CDR3 is CASSEDPSRELFF.

V usage is TRBV7-9 and J usage is TRBJ1-1. Germline loops: CDR1 SEHNR, CDR2 FQNEAQ (reference sequence). This CDR3 contains 16 residues. The CDR3 sequence: CASSGGRVWTNTEAFF.